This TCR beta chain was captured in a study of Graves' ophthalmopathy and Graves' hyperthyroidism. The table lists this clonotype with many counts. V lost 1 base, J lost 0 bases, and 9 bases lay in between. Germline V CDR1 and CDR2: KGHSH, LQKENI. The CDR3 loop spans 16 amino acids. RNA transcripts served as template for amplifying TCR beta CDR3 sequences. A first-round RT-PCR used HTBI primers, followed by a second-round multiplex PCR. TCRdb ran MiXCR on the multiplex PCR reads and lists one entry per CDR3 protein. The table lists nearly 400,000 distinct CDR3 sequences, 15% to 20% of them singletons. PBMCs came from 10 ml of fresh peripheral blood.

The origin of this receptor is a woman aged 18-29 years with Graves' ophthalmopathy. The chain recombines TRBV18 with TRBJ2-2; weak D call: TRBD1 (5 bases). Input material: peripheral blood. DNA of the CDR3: TGTGCCAGCTCACCACGTAGGGGTACGAACACCGGGGAGCTGTTTTTT. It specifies CASSPRRGTNTGELFF.